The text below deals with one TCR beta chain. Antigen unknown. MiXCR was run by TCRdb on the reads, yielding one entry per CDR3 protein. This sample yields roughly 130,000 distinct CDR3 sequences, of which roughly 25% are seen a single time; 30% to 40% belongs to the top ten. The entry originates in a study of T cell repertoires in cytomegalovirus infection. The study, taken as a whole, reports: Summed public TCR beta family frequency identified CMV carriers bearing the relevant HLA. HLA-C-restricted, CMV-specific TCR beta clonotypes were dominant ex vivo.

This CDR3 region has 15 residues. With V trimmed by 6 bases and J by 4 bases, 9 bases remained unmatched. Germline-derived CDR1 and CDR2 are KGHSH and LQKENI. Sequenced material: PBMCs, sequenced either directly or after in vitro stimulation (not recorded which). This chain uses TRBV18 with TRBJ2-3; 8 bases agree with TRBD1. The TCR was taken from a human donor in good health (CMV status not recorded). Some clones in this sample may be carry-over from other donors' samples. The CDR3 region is CASSSQGAAADTQYF. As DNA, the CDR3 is TGTGCCAGCTCTTCGCAGGGGGCGGCGGCAGATACGCAGTATTTT.